Presented here are 16 T cell receptor beta chains from one specimen sequenced in a study of preoperative IRX-2 immunotherapy in early breast cancer. The treatment denotes: preoperative locoregional IRX-2 cytokine immunotherapy. Some clones are missing from TCRdb's copy, which holds only in-frame ones; the method was immunoSEQ multiplex PCR. In the table there are about 62,000 clones, approximately 94% of which are singletons. Collection of the sample occurred from a patient treated with IRX-2 immunotherapy. Every receptor here comes from a human donor with breast cancer.

The chain employs TRBV4-2 and TRBJ2-5; D is unclear. V lost 1 base to trimming and J lost 1 base, with 19 bases between them. The CDR3 runs to 18 residues. Germline V lookup: CDR1 LGHNA, CDR2 YNFKEQ. CDR3 loop: CASSQVSVPGSSQETQYF. The CDR3 bases are TGTGCCAGCAGCCAAGTTAGTGTGCCAGGATCGTCCCAAGAGACCCAGTACTTC.

The chain links TRBV6-5 to TRBJ1-1; D remains ambiguous. The germline V gene has CDR1 MNHEY and CDR2 SVGAGI. Trimming stripped 6 bases from V and 2 bases from J, with 13 bases between. This CDR3 is built from 14 residues. The CDR3 bases are TGTGCCAGCAGCTTTTCCCGGGTAAACACTGAAGCTTTCTTT. Translation: CASSFSRVNTEAFF.

The V and J genes are TRBV5-5 and TRBJ2-2, with D perhaps assigned TRBD1 or TRBD2 (6 bases each). Germline V gene data show CDR1 as SGHKS and CDR2 as YYEKEE (reference sequence). CDR3 length: 14 residues. The ends were cut back, 2 bases at V and 8 bases at J, with 13 bases in the middle. In nucleotides, the CDR3 is TGTGCCAGCAGCTTAGGGGGGAGAACGGGGGAGCTGTTTTTT. As protein: CASSLGGRTGELFF. Filled out from reference TRBV5-5 and TRBJ2-2, the complete variable domain reads DAGVTQSPTHLIKTRGQQVTLRCSPISGHKSVSWYQQVLGQGPQFIFQYYEKEERGRGNFPDRFSARQFPNYSSELNVNALLLGDSALYLCASSLGGRTGELFFGEGSRLTVL.

The gene calls are TRBV19 and TRBJ2-1; D gene unclear. With 0 bases removed from V and 8 bases from J, the gap between germline ends came to 11 bases. Germline-derived CDR1 and CDR2 are LNHDA and SQIVND (reference sequence). The CDR3 covers 14 residues. CDR3 bases: TGTGCCAGTAGTATAGAACGGCTTACGTATGAGCAGTTCTTC. This codes for CASSIERLTYEQFF. Full variable domain (remainder filled in from reference TRBV19 and TRBJ2-1): DGGITQSPKYLFRKEGQNVTLSCEQNLNHDAMYWYRQDPGQGLRLIYYSQIVNDFQKGDIAEGYSVSREKKESFPLTVTSAQKNPTAFYLCASSIERLTYEQFFGPGTRLTVL.

This clone has a handful of counts. The rearrangement joins TRBV12-5 to TRBJ1-2; 9 positions agree with TRBD1. Germline V gene sequence: CDR1 LGHNT, CDR2 FRNRAP. J lost 4 bases, V lost 5 bases, and 11 bases had no gene match. The CDR3 has 16 amino acids. In DNA, the CDR3 is TGTGCTAGTGGTAGCTGGACAGGGGTGGTGGGCTATGGCTACACCTTC. Translating it yields CASGSWTGVVGYGYTF.

This rearrangement joins TRBV5-6 to TRBJ2-5; D unclear. The CDR3 covers 12 residues. Germline assignment: CDR1 SGHDT and CDR2 YYEEEE. Trimming took off 0 bases at V and 8 bases at J, with 8 bases between the two ends. In nucleotides, the CDR3 is TGTGCCAGCAGCTTGGAGGGTTTAACCCAGTACTTC. Amino acids: CASSLEGLTQYF.

This chain links TRBV19 with TRBJ1-6, with 7 bases aligning to TRBD1. Germline values: CDR1 LNHDA, CDR2 SQIVND (reference sequence). With V trimmed by 5 bases and J by 3 bases, 7 bases remained unmatched. The CDR3 covers 16 residues. CDR3 coding DNA: TGTGCCAGTAGTCCGAACGGGGACAGCTATAATTCACCCCTCCACTTT. This encodes CASSPNGDSYNSPLHF.

This clone was seen a few times. V and J are TRBV7-3 and TRBJ2-3; D remains unclear. Germline lookup yields CDR1 SGHTA and CDR2 FQGTGA. The CDR3 is 13 amino acids. The germline V and J ends were trimmed by 5 bases and 6 bases, with 12 bases remaining between them. The CDR3: CASSPRGKDTQYF. The CDR3 DNA reads TGTGCCAGCAGCCCCCGTGGAAAGGATACGCAGTATTTT.

J is TRBJ2-1 and V is TRBV19; 7 bases are shared with TRBD1. CDR3 length: 14 amino acids. Unmatched junction bases numbered 4, after V lost 4 bases and J lost 4 bases. Germline V gene sequence: CDR1 LNHDA, CDR2 SQIVND (reference sequence). CDR3 coding DNA: TGTGCCAGTAGTAAGGGACAGTTTTACAATGAGCAGTTCTTC. It is translated as CASSKGQFYNEQFF.

The chain links TRBV5-1 to TRBJ1-2; maybe TRBD1 (5 bases). The V gene lost 0 bases and the J gene lost 6 bases, with 21 bases spanning the gap. Germline CDR1 SGHRS, CDR2 YFSETQ. This CDR3 has 17 amino acids. CDR3: CASSLVVGVLEGHGYTF. The DNA of the CDR3 is TGCGCCAGCAGCTTGGTCGTAGGGGTGTTGGAGGGACATGGCTACACCTTC.

Here the CDR3 reads CASSGTGGGYNEQFF. CDR3 nucleotide sequence: TGCGCCAGCAGCGGTACAGGGGGAGGCTACAATGAGCAGTTCTTC. The chain carries TRBV5-1 and TRBJ2-1, with 8 bases lining up with TRBD1. Germline loops: CDR1 SGHRS, CDR2 YFSETQ. V was clipped by 4 bases and J by 3 bases; unmatched bases: 6. The CDR3 spans 15 residues.

The rearrangement uses TRBV5-4 and TRBJ2-5; 7 bases match TRBD2. From germline, CDR1 is SGHNT and CDR2 YYREEE (reference sequence). Germline trimming cut 0 bases from V and 3 bases from J; bases unmatched to any gene: 2. The CDR3 totals 14 residues. CDR3 sequence: CASSLGTREETQYF. The CDR3 DNA is TGTGCCAGCAGCTTGGGGACTAGGGAAGAGACCCAGTACTTC.

The count of this clone is one. The V call is TRBV5-1, the J call TRBJ1-5, with D possibly TRBD1 on 5 matching bases. The V and J ends lost 5 bases and 0 bases respectively, with 15 bases between them. The germline V gene encodes CDR1 SGHRS and CDR2 YFSETQ. The CDR3 consists of 16 residues. The CDR3 DNA reads TGCGCCAGCAGGGAGGTGACGGGGGATAGCAATCAGCCCCAGCATTTT. It is translated as CASREVTGDSNQPQHF. The whole variable domain, filled in from reference TRBV5-1 and TRBJ1-5, reads KAGVTQTPRYLIKTRGQQVTLSCSPISGHRSVSWYQQTPGQGLQFLFEYFSETQRNKGNFPGRFSGRQFSNSRSEMNVSTLELGDSALYLCASREVTGDSNQPQHFGDGTRLSIL.

This chain connects TRBV7-3 to TRBJ1-5; 9 nucleotides line up with TRBD1. CDR3 length: 14 residues. The germline V gene encodes CDR1 SGHTA and CDR2 FQGTGA. V shed 5 bases and J 4 bases; nucleotides not matched to a gene: 3. The CDR3 loop reads CASSKTGGNQPQHF. CDR3 nucleotides: TGTGCCAGCAGCAAGACAGGGGGGAATCAGCCCCAGCATTTT.

The chain recombines TRBV15 with TRBJ1-2, with D unresolved. The V end was cut by 5 bases, the J end by 3 bases, with 10 bases between. CDR3 size: 13 residues. Germline V CDR1 and CDR2: LNHNV, YYDKDF (reference sequence). CDR3 in amino acids: CATSSDTYYGYTF. For the CDR3, the DNA is TGTGCCACCAGCTCCGACACTTACTATGGCTACACCTTC.

The V gene is TRBV19, the J gene TRBJ2-1; D unclear. The CDR3 is made up of 14 amino acids. Germline CDR1 and CDR2: LNHDA and SQIVND (reference sequence). V was pared by 7 bases and J by 0 bases, with 10 bases between. The CDR3 region is CASTGLSSYNEQFF. The CDR3 nucleotides are TGTGCCAGTACCGGTCTGAGCTCCTACAATGAGCAGTTCTTC.